A selection of T cell receptor beta chains follows, all from one sample in a study of OX40 agonist ivuxolimab in advanced cancers. Libraries were prepared by immunoSEQ multiplex PCR; TCRdb keeps only in-frame clonotypes and omits some of them. The data show roughly 62,000 clones, approximately 82% seen once. The starting material was CD4+ or CD8+ T cells sorted from blood, obtained in a trial of the OX40 agonist ivuxolimab. Every receptor here comes from an adult with an advanced solid tumor such as melanoma, head and neck, liver or kidney cancer. Each CDR3 is given with its conserved first and last residue. A D gene is named only where the DNA matches it firmly. The size of a clone is reported for some rows only, either as once, few or many, or as a class for expanded clones.

V gene	D gene	J gene	clone size	CDR3 DNA	CDR3 protein
TRBV7-2	TRBD1	TRBJ1-6	.	TGTGCCAGCAGCGCGCAGGACAGGGGGCCGAATTCACCCCTCCACTTT	CASSAQDRGPNSPLHF
TRBV7-6	TRBD1	TRBJ1-4	many	TGTGCCAGCAGCTTAGGGACAGGGGGGGAAAAACTGTTTTTT	CASSLGTGGEKLFF
TRBV5-1	.	TRBJ2-5	.	TGCGCCAGCAGCGCCGGGAACCAAGAGACCCAGTACTTC	CASSAGNQETQYF
TRBV5-5	TRBD2	TRBJ2-1	once	TGTGCCAGCAGCCCCGGGACTATTTACAATGAGCAGTTCTTC	CASSPGTIYNEQFF
TRBV4-1	TRBD2	TRBJ2-3	.	TGCGCCAGCAGCCAAGATAGGATGTCTAGCGGATACACAGATACGCAGTATTTT	CASSQDRMSSGYTDTQYF
TRBV7-2	.	TRBJ2-3	once	TGTGCCAGCAGCTTGTCATTCCTAAGCACAGATACGCAGTATTTT	CASSLSFLSTDTQYF
TRBV6-5	.	TRBJ1-3	.	TGTGCCAGCAGTTATGCAGTACCAAGCTCTGGAAACACCATATATTTT	CASSYAVPSSGNTIYF
TRBV19	.	TRBJ2-7	.	TGTGCCACCTCGAGCGTTAGGGACACCGAGCAGTACTTC	CATSSVRDTEQYF
TRBV28	.	TRBJ1-5	.	TGTGCCAGCAGTTTGGGGGGAAACTTCAATCAGCCCCAGCATTTT	CASSLGGNFNQPQHF
TRBV4-3	TRBD1	TRBJ1-3	.	TGCGCCAGCAGCCAAGGGATAGGGGGCATGGTCTCCATATATTTT	CASSQGIGGMVSIYF
TRBV5-4	TRBD2	TRBJ2-3	.	TGTGCCAGCAGCGCCGCTAGCGGCAGCACAGATACGCAGTATTTT	CASSAASGSTDTQYF
TRBV5-1	TRBD2	TRBJ2-2	.	TGCGCCAGCAGCCCCTATCCTGGCCCTACTAGCGGGGCGAACACCGGGGAGCTGTTTTTT	CASSPYPGPTSGANTGELFF
TRBV5-6	TRBD1	TRBJ1-4	.	TGTGCCAGCAGCAAGGGACAGAATAATGAAAAACTGTTTTTT	CASSKGQNNEKLFF
TRBV2	.	TRBJ2-5	once	TGTGCCAGCAGTGAAGAAGAGCTTCCGGAGACCCAGTACTTC	CASSEEELPETQYF
TRBV6-6	.	TRBJ2-1	once	TGTGCCAGCAGTTACGGGCCCACCAACAATGAGCAGTTCTTC	CASSYGPTNNEQFF
TRBV27	.	TRBJ1-4	few	TGTGCCAGCAGTTTCGAGGGCAGTTATGAAAAACTGTTTTTT	CASSFEGSYEKLFF
TRBV5-1	.	TRBJ2-5	.	TGCGCCAGCAGCTTGTCCAATCAGGGGACGGAGACCCAGTACTTC	CASSLSNQGTETQYF
TRBV18	.	TRBJ1-2	.	TGTGCCAGCTCACCTGCGATGAGGGTTTATGGCTACACCTTC	CASSPAMRVYGYTF
TRBV9	.	TRBJ1-3	.	TGTGCCAGCAGCGGCCCGACAAACACCATATATTTT	CASSGPTNTIYF
TRBV7-9	.	TRBJ1-5	few	TGTGCCAGCAGCCAAGGGAGTAGCAATCAGCCCCAGCATTTT	CASSQGSSNQPQHF
TRBV7-9	.	TRBJ1-2	.	TGTGCCAGCAGCCTCGCCCGGGGACTGTATGGCTACACCTTC	CASSLARGLYGYTF
TRBV6-1	.	TRBJ1-2	.	TGTGCCAGCAGTGAAATGAACAGGGTAAACTATGGCTACACCTTC	CASSEMNRVNYGYTF
TRBV5-5	.	TRBJ2-5	.	TGTGCCAGCAGCTTGGTTACAGCAAACCAAGAGACCCAGTACTTC	CASSLVTANQETQYF
TRBV2	.	TRBJ2-3	.	TGTGCCAGCACCGAGGAGTCTAAACCCACAGATACGCAGTATTTT	CASTEESKPTDTQYF
TRBV6-6	TRBD2	TRBJ2-5	.	TGTGCCAGCAGCAAGGGCGGGGGTCAAGAGACCCAGTACTTC	CASSKGGGQETQYF
TRBV7-9	TRBD1	TRBJ1-5	.	TGTGCCAGCAGCTTCGGGGACAGGAGAAATCAGCCCCAGCATTTT	CASSFGDRRNQPQHF
TRBV7-2	.	TRBJ2-3	.	TGTGCCAGCAGCTTAGGAGGGCCCACAGATACGCAGTATTTT	CASSLGGPTDTQYF
TRBV9	.	TRBJ1-6	.	TGTGCCAGCAGCGTTAGTCCAAGGCCTTCACCCCTCCACTTT	CASSVSPRPSPLHF